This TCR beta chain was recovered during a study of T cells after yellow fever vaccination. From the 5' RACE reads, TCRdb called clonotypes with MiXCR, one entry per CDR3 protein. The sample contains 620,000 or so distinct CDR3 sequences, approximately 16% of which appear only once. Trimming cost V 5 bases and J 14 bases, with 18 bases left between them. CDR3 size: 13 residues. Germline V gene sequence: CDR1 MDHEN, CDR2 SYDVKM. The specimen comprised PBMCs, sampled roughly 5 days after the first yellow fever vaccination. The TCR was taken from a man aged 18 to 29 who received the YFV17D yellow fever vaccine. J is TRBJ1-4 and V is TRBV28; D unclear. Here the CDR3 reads CASSGVLETGLFF. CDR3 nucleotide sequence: TGTGCCAGCAGTGGCGTTCTCGAAACGGGGCTGTTTTTT.